Each of the 24 T cell receptor beta chains below was sequenced from the same sample in a study of cytomegalovirus exposure and HLA in healthy donors. In the PCR, 60 Vbeta and 13 Jbeta primers were used. Generated by immunoSEQ multiplex PCR, the TCRdb table keeps only in-frame clones and is missing some. The top ten hold 5.8% of the sample, which has around 100,000 clones, 60% to 80% seen once. Sequencing used PBMCs. The receptor set was obtained from a man aged 55 to 70 in good health and CMV-seropositive.

The chain is built from TRBV28 and TRBJ1-2; D may be TRBD1 (5 bases). Germline V gene sequence: CDR1 MDHEN, CDR2 SYDVKM. CDR3 length: 16 residues. The V and J ends lost 6 bases and 2 bases respectively, with 19 bases between them. CDR3 sequence (DNA): TGTGCCAGCAGCACAACAGGACACCTGAGGAACTATGGCTACACCTTC. Residues: CASSTTGHLRNYGYTF.

The rearrangement uses TRBV5-4 and TRBJ2-7, with 9 bases fitting TRBD2. With 4 bases clipped from V and 2 bases from J, the junction kept 10 bases outside the gene matches. The germline CDR1 and CDR2 sequences are SGHNT and YYREEE (reference sequence). CDR3 length equals 16 residues. In DNA, the CDR3 is TGTGCCAGCAGCACCGAGGCGGGGGGGGGCCCCTACGAGCAGTACTTC. Translating gives CASSTEAGGGPYEQYF.

With regard to this clone: The CDR3 does not close with the conserved phenylalanine or tryptophan, likely indicating a read error. The chain employs TRBV7-3 and TRBJ2-2; D is unresolved. Per the germline V gene, CDR1 is SGHTA and CDR2 is FQGTGA. The V and J ends lost 5 bases and 0 bases respectively, with 10 bases between them. CDR3 length equals 15 residues. CDR3 in DNA: TGTGCCAGCAGCCCGAAAAGTCCGAACACCGGGGAGCTGTTTCTT. This translates into CASSPKSPNTGELFL.

The J gene is TRBJ2-7, the V gene TRBV29-1; TRBD1 might be the D (6 bases). Trimming removed 6 bases at V and 7 bases at J, with 10 bases between. The CDR3 sequence is 10 residues long. Germline values: CDR1 SQVTM, CDR2 ANQGSEA. CDR3 sequence reads: CSVGAEEQYF. CDR3 nucleotide sequence: TGCAGCGTGGGGGCTGAGGAGCAGTACTTC.

The J gene is TRBJ2-2, the V gene TRBV5-1; weak D call: TRBD1 (5 bases). The CDR3 runs to 13 residues. V lost 5 bases, J lost 5 bases, and 10 bases lay in between. Germline V gene data show CDR1 as SGHRS and CDR2 as YFSETQ. The CDR3 loop reads CASRLTETGELFF. The CDR3 region has the DNA TGCGCCAGCAGATTGACAGAGACCGGGGAGCTGTTTTTT.

In its sample, this clone was seen once. The chain combines TRBV19 with TRBJ1-5; D is possibly TRBD1 (5 bases). V was trimmed by 7 bases and J by 7 bases, leaving 17 bases between them. Germline V gene data show CDR1 as LNHDA and CDR2 as SQIVND (reference sequence). The CDR3 is 14 residues long. The DNA of the CDR3 is TGTGCCAGTATGCGGGGGGGTAAAAAACAGCCCCAGCATTTT. This codes for CASMRGGKKQPQHF.

This chain connects TRBV11-1 to TRBJ1-1; 11 bases map to TRBD1. The junction had 6 bases not matched to a gene; V was cut back by 5 bases and J by 4 bases. Germline V gene lookup returns CDR1 SGHAT and CDR2 FQDESV (reference sequence). The CDR3 extends over 15 amino acids. The CDR3 loop is CASSQGTGGATEAFF. CDR3 sequence (DNA): TGTGCCAGCAGCCAAGGGACAGGGGGTGCCACTGAAGCTTTCTTT.

The chain is built from TRBV10-2 and TRBJ2-3; 9 positions agree with TRBD1. With 3 bases clipped from V and 3 bases from J, the junction kept 10 bases outside the gene matches. This CDR3 is built from 17 residues. Germline V gene lookup returns CDR1 WSHSY and CDR2 SAAADI. This CDR3 is CASSEGDRVGVTDTQYF. The CDR3 DNA follows: TGCGCCAGCAGTGAAGGGGACAGGGTCGGTGTAACAGATACGCAGTATTTT.

The rearrangement uses TRBV5-4 and TRBJ2-1; 12 bases align to TRBD2. CDR3 length: 15 residues. J was trimmed by 8 bases and V by 4 bases; bases with no gene match: 7. CDR1 SGHNT and CDR2 YYREEE come from the germline V gene (reference sequence). CDR3 region: CASSPQTSGGDEQFF. The CDR3, as DNA: TGTGCCAGCAGCCCACAGACTAGCGGGGGTGATGAGCAGTTCTTC. The entire variable domain, with the rest obtained from reference TRBV5-4 and TRBJ2-1, is as follows: ETGVTQSPTHLIKTRGQQVTLRCSSQSGHNTVSWYQQALGQGPQFIFQYYREEENGRGNFPPRFSGLQFPNYSSELNVNALELDDSALYLCASSPQTSGGDEQFFGPGTRLTVL.

V gene TRBV27 combines with J gene TRBJ1-3, with D possibly matching TRBD1 (6 bases). Trimming took off 5 bases at V and 7 bases at J, with 15 bases between the two ends. The CDR3 length is 14 residues. Germline CDR1 is MNHEY and CDR2 is SMNVEV (reference sequence). CDR3: CASSPSTGSNTIYF. In DNA, the CDR3 is TGTGCCAGCAGTCCTTCCACAGGGTCTAACACCATATATTTT.

The V gene is TRBV19, the J gene TRBJ1-6; D gene unclear. Per germline, CDR1 LNHDA and CDR2 SQIVND (reference sequence). This CDR3 is 14 amino acids long. Trimming pared 6 bases from V and 10 bases from J, leaving 16 bases between. DNA of the CDR3: TGTGCCAGTAGGGACCCCGGAGGTAGCTCACCCCTCCACTTT. Translated, it gives CASRDPGGSSPLHF.

The chain employs TRBV5-4 and TRBJ1-1; 8 nucleotides agree with TRBD1. Trimming removed 4 bases from V and 5 bases from J; junction bases left unmatched: 7. The CDR3 has 14 residues. The V gene's germline CDR1 is SGHNT and CDR2 YYREEE (reference sequence). The CDR3 loop reads CASSPGQAGTEAFF. CDR3 bases: TGTGCCAGCAGCCCGGGACAGGCGGGGACTGAAGCTTTCTTT.

A single count supports this clone. The rearrangement links TRBV6-1 to TRBJ1-3; D remains unclear. Trimming removed 0 bases at V and 0 bases at J, with 12 bases between. The CDR3 runs to 17 residues. From germline, CDR1 is MNHNS and CDR2 SASEGT. The CDR3: CASSEALKPSSGNTIYF. As DNA, the CDR3 is TGTGCCAGCAGTGAAGCGTTGAAGCCCTCCTCTGGAAACACCATATATTTT.

The V gene is TRBV29-1, the J gene TRBJ2-5, with D possibly being TRBD2 (5 bases). CDR3 length equals 11 residues. Germline V lookup: CDR1 SQVTM, CDR2 ANQGSEA. Trimming cost V 4 bases and J 4 bases, with 7 bases left between them. In DNA form, the CDR3 reads TGCAGCGTTGGGACTGTAGAGACCCAGTACTTC. Protein: CSVGTVETQYF.

The V call is TRBV5-6, the J call TRBJ1-2, with TRBD1 matching 7 bases. CDR3 length: 15 residues. CDR1 and CDR2 (germline): SGHDT, YYEEEE. V lost 3 bases, J lost 5 bases, and 10 bases stayed unmatched. The DNA of the CDR3 is TGTGCCAGCAGCTGGTGGACAGGAGTGGAGTATGGCTACACCTTC. This sequence encodes CASSWWTGVEYGYTF.

The genes are TRBV30 and TRBJ1-1, with D maybe TRBD1 (6 bases). The germline V gene has CDR1 GTSNPN and CDR2 SVGIG (reference sequence). Trimming cost V 5 bases and J 4 bases, with 14 bases left between them. This CDR3 spans 13 amino acids. The CDR3 coding sequence is TGTGCCTGGGGGAAGGGGGGGGGCACTGAAGCTTTCTTT. Amino acids: CAWGKGGGTEAFF.

The sample holds a few counts of this clone. The chain recombines TRBV19 with TRBJ1-1; a weak D match, TRBD1 (6 bases). The length of the CDR3 is 16 residues. Looked up from germline, CDR1 is LNHDA and CDR2 is SQIVND (reference sequence). V was clipped by 1 base and J by 2 bases, with 14 bases between them. This CDR3 is CASSIGAQGFNTEAFF. Written as DNA, the CDR3 is TGTGCCAGTAGTATAGGGGCCCAGGGGTTTAACACTGAAGCTTTCTTT.

The V gene is TRBV7-9, the J gene TRBJ2-3, with D unclear. V lost 5 bases to trimming and J lost 0 bases, with 15 bases between them. CDR1 and CDR2 from the germline V gene are SEHNR and FQNEAQ (reference sequence). This CDR3 has 16 residues. The CDR3: CASSNLPGMSTDTQYF. The CDR3 DNA reads TGTGCCAGCAGCAACCTCCCAGGTATGAGCACAGATACGCAGTATTTT.

The J gene is TRBJ2-6, the V gene TRBV5-4, with D tentatively TRBD1 (5 bases). This CDR3 has 16 residues. Germline loops: CDR1 SGHNT, CDR2 YYREEE (reference sequence). V shed 4 bases and J shed 0 bases, with 11 bases lying between them. CDR3 DNA: TGTGCCAGCAGCCCCCGAAGGGGCTCTGGGGCCAACGTCCTGACTTTC. Its protein product is CASSPRRGSGANVLTF.

The chain uses TRBV9 and TRBJ2-5; D is undetermined. From germline, CDR1 is SGDLS and CDR2 YYNGEE. Trimming took off 0 bases at V and 4 bases at J, with 4 bases between the two ends. This CDR3 has 12 amino acids. The CDR3 nucleotides read TGTGCCAGCAGCGTAGTCGGAGAGACCCAGTACTTC. This codes for CASSVVGETQYF.

The chain uses TRBV5-8 and TRBJ1-6; 8 bases align to TRBD1. V lost 1 base and J lost 7; bases outside the gene matches: 4. The CDR3 runs 15 residues. Per germline, CDR1 SGHTS and CDR2 YDEGEE. CDR3 DNA: TGTGCCAGCAGCTTGCGGACAGGGAGAAATTCACCCCTCCACTTT. Translating gives CASSLRTGRNSPLHF.

The chain is built from TRBV30 and TRBJ2-7; 8 bases line up with TRBD1. CDR1 and CDR2 (germline): GTSNPN, SVGIG (reference sequence). The CDR3 has 12 amino acids. J was trimmed by 5 bases and V by 5 bases; bases with no gene match: 5. DNA for the CDR3: TGTGCCTGGGGACAGGGATCCGACGAGCAGTACTTC. The encoded protein is CAWGQGSDEQYF. The complete variable domain, with remaining parts taken from reference TRBV30 and TRBJ2-7, reads SQTIHQWPATLVQPVGSPLSLECTVEGTSNPNLYWYRQAAGRGLQLLFYSVGIGQISSEVPQNLSASRPQDRQFILSSKKLLLSDSGFYLCAWGQGSDEQYFGPGTRLTVT.

This chain uses TRBV7-8 with TRBJ2-1; 10 bases are a match to TRBD2. V dropped 4 bases and J dropped 4; count of bases not matched to a gene: 7. Germline CDR1 and CDR2: SGHVS and FQNEAQ. CDR3 length equals 16 residues. The CDR3 spells CASSSLAGGYYNEQFF. The CDR3 DNA follows: TGTGCCAGCAGCTCGTTAGCGGGGGGATATTACAATGAGCAGTTCTTC.

V usage is TRBV11-2 and J usage is TRBJ2-7; 8 nucleotides match TRBD2. With V trimmed by 3 bases and J by 0 bases, 4 bases remained unmatched. Germline loops: CDR1 SGHAT, CDR2 FQNNGV. The CDR3 runs 15 residues. The CDR3 here is CASSFGRGYSYEQYF. CDR3 nucleotides: TGTGCCAGCAGCTTCGGGAGGGGGTACTCCTACGAGCAGTACTTC. The whole variable domain, filled in from reference TRBV11-2 and TRBJ2-7, reads EAGVAQSPRYKIIEKRQSVAFWCNPISGHATLYWYQQILGQGPKLLIQFQNNGVVDDSQLPKDRFSAERLKGVDSTLKIQPAKLEDSAVYLCASSFGRGYSYEQYFGPGTRLTVT.